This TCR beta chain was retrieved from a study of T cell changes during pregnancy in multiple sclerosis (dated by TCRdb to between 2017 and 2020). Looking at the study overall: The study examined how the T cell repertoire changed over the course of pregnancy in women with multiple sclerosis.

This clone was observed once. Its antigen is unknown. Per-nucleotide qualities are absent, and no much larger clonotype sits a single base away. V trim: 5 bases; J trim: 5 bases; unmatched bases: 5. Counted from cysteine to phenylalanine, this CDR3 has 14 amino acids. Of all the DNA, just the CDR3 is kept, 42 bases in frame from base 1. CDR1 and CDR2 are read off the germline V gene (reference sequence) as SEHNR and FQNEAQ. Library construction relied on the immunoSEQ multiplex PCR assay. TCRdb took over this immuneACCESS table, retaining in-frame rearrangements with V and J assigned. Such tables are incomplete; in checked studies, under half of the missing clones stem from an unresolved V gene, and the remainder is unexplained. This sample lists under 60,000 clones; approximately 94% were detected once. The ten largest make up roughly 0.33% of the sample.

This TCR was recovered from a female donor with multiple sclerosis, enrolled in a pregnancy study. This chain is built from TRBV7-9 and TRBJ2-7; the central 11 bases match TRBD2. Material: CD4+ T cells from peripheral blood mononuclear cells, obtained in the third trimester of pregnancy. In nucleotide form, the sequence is TGTGCCAGCAGCAGTAGCGGGAGGGTACACGAGCAGTACTTC. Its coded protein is CASSSSGRVHEQYF. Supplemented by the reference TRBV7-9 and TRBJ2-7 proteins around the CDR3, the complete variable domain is DTGVSQNPRHKITKRGQNVTFRCDPISEHNRLYWYRQTLGQGPEFLTYFQNEAQLEKSRLLSDRFSAERPKGSFSTLEIQRTEQGDSAMYLCASSSSGRVHEQYFGPGTRLTVT.